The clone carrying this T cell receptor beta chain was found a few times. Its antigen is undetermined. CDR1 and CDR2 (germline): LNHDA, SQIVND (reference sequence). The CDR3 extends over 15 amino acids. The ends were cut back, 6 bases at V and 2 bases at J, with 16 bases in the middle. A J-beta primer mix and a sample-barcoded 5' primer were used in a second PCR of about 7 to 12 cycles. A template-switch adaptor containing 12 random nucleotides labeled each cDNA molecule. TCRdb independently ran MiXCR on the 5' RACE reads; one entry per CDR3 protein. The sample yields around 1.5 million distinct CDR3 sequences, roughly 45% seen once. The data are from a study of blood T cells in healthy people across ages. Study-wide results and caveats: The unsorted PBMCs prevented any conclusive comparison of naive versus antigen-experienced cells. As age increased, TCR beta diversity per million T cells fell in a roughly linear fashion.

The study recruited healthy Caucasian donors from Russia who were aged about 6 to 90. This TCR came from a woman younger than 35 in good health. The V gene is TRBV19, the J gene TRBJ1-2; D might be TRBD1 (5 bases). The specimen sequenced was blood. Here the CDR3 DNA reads TGTGCCAGTAGGGGCCCAGGGACGGAAAACTATGGCTACACCTTC. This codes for CASRGPGTENYGYTF.